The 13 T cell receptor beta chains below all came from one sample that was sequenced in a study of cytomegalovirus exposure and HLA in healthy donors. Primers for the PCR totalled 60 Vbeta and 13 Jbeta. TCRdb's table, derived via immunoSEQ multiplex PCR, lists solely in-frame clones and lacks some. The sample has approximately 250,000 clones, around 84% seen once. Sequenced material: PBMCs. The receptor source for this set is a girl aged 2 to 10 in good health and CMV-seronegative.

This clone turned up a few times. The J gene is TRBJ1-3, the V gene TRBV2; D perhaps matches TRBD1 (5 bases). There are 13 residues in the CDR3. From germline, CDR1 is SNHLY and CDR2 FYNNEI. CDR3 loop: CAGGGGVRNTIYF. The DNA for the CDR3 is TGTGCTGGCGGGGGAGGCGTACGAAACACCATATATTTT. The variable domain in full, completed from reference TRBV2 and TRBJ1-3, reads EPEVTQTPSHQVTQMGQEVILRCVPISNHLYFYWYRQILGQKVEFLVSFYNNEISEKSEIFDDQFSVERPDGSNFTLKIRSTKLEDSAMYFCAGGGGVRNTIYFGEGSWLTVV.

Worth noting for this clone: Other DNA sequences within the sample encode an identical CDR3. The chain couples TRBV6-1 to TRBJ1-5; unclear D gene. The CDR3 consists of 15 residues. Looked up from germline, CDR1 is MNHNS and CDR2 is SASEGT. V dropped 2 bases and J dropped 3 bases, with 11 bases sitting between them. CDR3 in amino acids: CASSERTGVNQPQHF. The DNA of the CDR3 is TGTGCCAGCAGTGAAAGGACCGGGGTCAATCAGCCCCAGCATTTT.

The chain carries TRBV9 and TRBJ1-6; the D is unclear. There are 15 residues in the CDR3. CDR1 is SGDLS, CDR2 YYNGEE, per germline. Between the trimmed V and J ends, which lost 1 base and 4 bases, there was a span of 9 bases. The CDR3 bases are TGTGCCAGCAGCGTAAGCCGGGAATATAATTCACCCCTCCACTTT. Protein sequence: CASSVSREYNSPLHF.

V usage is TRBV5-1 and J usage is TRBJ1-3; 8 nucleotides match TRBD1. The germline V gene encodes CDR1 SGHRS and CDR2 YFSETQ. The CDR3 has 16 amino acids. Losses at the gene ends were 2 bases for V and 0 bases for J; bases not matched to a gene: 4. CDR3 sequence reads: CASSFQGAVSGNTIYF. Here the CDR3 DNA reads TGCGCCAGCAGCTTCCAGGGGGCCGTCTCTGGAAACACCATATATTTT.

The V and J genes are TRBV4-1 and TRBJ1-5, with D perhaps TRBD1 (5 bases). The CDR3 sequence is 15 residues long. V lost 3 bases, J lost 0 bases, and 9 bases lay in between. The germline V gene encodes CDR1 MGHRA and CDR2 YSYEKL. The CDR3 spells CASSHLTDSNQPQHF. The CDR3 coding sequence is TGCGCCAGCAGCCATTTGACAGATAGCAATCAGCCCCAGCATTTT.

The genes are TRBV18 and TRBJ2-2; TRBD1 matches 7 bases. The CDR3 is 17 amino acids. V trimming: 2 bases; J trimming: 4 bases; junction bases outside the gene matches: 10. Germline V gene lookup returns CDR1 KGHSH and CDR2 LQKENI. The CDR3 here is CASSPTIHRGPTGELFF. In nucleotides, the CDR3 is TGTGCCAGCTCACCAACGATTCACAGGGGCCCCACCGGGGAGCTGTTTTTT.

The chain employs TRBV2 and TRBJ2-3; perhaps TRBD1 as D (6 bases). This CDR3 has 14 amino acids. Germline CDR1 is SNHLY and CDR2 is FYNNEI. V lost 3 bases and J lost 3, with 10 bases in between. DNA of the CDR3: TGTGCCAGCAGTGATAGACAGGCGACAGATACGCAGTATTTT. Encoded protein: CASSDRQATDTQYF.

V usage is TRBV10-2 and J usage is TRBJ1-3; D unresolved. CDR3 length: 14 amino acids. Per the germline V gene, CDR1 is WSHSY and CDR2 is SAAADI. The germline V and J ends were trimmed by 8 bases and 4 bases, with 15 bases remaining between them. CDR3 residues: CASLSSAGGNTIYF. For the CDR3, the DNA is TGCGCCAGCCTATCATCGGCGGGGGGAAACACCATATATTTT.

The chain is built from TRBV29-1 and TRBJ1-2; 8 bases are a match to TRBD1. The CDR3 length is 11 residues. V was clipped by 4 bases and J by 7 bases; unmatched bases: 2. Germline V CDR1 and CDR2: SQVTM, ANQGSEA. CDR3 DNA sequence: TGCAGCGTTGCGGACAGGGCTGGCTACACCTTC. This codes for CSVADRAGYTF.

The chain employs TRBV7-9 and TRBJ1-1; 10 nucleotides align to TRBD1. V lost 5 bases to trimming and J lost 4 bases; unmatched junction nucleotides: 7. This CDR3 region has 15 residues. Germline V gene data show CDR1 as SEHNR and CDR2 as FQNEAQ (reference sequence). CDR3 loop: CASSPPRDRGTEAFF. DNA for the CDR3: TGTGCCAGCAGCCCCCCCCGGGACAGGGGCACTGAAGCTTTCTTT. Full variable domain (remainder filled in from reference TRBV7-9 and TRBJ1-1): DTGVSQNPRHKITKRGQNVTFRCDPISEHNRLYWYRQTLGQGPEFLTYFQNEAQLEKSRLLSDRFSAERPKGSFSTLEIQRTEQGDSAMYLCASSPPRDRGTEAFFGQGTRLTVV.

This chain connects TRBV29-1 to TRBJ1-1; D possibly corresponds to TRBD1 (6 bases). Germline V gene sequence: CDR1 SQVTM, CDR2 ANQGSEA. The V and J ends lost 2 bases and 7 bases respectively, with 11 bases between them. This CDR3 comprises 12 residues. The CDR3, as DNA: TGCAGCGTTGAACGGACAGCAAATGAAGCTTTCTTT. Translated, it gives CSVERTANEAFF.

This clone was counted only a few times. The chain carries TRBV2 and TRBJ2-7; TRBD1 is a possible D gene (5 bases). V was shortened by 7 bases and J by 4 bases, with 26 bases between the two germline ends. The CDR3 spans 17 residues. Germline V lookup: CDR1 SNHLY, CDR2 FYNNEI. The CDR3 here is CASKGQGVEQIYYEQYF. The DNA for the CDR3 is TGTGCCAGCAAGGGGCAGGGCGTCGAGCAAATCTATTACGAGCAGTACTTC.

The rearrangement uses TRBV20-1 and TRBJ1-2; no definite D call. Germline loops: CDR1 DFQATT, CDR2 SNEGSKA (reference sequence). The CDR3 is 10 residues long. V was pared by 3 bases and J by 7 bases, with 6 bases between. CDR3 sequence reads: CSASRSGYTF. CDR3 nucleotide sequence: TGCAGTGCTAGTCGGAGTGGCTACACCTTC.